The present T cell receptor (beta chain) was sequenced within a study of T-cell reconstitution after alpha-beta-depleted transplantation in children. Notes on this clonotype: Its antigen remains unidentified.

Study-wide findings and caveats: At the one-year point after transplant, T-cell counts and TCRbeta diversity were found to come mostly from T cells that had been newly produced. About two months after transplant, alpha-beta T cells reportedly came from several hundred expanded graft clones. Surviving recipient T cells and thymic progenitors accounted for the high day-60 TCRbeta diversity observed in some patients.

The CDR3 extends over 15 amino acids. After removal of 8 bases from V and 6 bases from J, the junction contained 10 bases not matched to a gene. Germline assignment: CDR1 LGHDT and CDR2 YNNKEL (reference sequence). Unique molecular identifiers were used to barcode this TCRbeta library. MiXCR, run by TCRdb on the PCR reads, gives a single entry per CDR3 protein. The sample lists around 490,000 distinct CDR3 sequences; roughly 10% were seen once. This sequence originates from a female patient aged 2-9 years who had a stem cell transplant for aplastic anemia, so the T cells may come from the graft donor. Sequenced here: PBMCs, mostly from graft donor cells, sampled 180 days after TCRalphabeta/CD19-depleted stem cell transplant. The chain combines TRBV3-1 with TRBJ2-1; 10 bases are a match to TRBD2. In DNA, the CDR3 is TGTGCCAGCTGGGAAGCGGGAGGGCCTAGCAATGAGCAGTTCTTC. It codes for CASWEAGGPSNEQFF.